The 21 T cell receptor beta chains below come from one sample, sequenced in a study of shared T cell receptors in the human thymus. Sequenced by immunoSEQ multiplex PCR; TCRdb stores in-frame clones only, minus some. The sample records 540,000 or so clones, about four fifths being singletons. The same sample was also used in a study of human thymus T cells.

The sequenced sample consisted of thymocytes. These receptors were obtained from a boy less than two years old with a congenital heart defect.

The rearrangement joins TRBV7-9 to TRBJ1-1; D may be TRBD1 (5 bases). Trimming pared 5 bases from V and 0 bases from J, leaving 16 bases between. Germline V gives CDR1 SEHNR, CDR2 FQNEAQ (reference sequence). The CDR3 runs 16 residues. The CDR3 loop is CASSPRTPRMNTEAFF. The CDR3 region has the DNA TGTGCCAGCAGCCCGAGGACACCCAGGATGAACACTGAAGCTTTCTTT.

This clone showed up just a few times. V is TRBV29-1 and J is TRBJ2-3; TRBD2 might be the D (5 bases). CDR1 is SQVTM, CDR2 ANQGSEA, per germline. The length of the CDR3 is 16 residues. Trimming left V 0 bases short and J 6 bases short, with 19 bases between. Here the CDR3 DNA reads TGCAGCGTTGAAGATCTAGTAACACGAGCGGACGATACGCAGTATTTT. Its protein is CSVEDLVTRADDTQYF.

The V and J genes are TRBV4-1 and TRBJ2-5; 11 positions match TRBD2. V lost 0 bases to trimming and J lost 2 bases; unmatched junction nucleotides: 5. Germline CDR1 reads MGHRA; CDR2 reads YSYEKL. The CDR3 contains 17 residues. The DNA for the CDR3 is TGCGCCAGCAGCCAAGAGGGAACTAGCGGGAGACAAGAGACCCAGTACTTC. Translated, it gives CASSQEGTSGRQETQYF.

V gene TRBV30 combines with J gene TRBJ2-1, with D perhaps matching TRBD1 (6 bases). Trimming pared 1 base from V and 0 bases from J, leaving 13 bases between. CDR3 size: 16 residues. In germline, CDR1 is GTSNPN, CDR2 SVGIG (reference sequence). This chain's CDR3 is CAWSGGLLNSYNEQFF. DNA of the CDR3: TGTGCCTGGAGTGGGGGGCTATTGAACTCCTACAATGAGCAGTTCTTC.

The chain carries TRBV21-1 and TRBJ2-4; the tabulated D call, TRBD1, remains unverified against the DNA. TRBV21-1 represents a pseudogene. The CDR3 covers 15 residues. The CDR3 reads CASSSFRGTKNIQYF. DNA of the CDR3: TGTGCCAGCAGCTCATTCAGGGGGACCAAAAACATTCAGTACTTC.

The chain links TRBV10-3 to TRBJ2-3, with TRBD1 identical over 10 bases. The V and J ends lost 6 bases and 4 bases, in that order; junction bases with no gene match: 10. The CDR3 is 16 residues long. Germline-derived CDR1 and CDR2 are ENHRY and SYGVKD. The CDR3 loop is CAISFRDRGSSDTQYF. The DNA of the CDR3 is TGTGCCATCAGCTTCCGGGACAGGGGCAGTTCAGATACGCAGTATTTT.

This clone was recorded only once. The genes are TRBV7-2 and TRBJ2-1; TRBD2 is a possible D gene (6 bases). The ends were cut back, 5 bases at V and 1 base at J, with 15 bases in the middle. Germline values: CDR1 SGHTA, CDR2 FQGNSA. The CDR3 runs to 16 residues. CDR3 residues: CASSLGGLTSYNEQFF. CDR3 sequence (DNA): TGTGCCAGCAGCCTGGGGGGACTGACTTCCTACAATGAGCAGTTCTTC.

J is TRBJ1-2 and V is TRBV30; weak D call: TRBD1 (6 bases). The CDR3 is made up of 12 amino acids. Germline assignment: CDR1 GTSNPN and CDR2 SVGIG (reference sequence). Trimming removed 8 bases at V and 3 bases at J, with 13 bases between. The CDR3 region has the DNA TGTGCCGCCTCCGCAGGGGACTATGGCTACACCTTC. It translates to CAASAGDYGYTF.

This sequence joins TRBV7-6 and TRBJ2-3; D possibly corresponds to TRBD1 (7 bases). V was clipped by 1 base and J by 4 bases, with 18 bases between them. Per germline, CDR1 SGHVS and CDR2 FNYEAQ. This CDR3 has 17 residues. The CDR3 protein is CASSLVGYRGLADTQYF. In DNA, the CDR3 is TGTGCCAGCAGCTTAGTTGGCTACAGGGGACTGGCAGATACGCAGTATTTT.

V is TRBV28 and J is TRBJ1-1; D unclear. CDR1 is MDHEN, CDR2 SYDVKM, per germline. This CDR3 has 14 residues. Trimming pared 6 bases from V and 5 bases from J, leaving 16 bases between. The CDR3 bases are TGTGCCAGCAGACGAAGAGGCCCTGGGACTGAAGCTTTCTTT. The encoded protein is CASRRRGPGTEAFF.

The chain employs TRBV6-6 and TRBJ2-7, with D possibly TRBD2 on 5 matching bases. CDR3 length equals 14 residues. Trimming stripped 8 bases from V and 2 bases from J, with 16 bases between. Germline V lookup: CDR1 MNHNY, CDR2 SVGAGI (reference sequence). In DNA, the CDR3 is TGTGCCAGCCGCCGGAATAGCGAGCCCTACGAGCAGTACTTC. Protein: CASRRNSEPYEQYF.

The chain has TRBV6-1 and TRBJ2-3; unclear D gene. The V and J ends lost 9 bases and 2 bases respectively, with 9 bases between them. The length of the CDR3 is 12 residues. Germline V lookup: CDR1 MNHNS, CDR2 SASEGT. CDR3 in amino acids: CASGPSTDTQYF. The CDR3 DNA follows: TGTGCCAGTGGGCCCTCCACAGATACGCAGTATTTT.

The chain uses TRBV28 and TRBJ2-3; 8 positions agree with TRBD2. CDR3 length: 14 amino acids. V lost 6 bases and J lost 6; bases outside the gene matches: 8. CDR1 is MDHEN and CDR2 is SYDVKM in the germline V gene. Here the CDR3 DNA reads TGTGCCAGCAGCCGGACTAGCCAAAGGGATACGCAGTATTTT. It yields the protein CASSRTSQRDTQYF.

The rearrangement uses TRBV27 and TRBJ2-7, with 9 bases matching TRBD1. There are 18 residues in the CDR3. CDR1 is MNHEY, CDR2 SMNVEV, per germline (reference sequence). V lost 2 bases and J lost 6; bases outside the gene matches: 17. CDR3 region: CASSLIGPPGTGRGEQYF. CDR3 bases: TGTGCCAGCAGTTTAATAGGCCCCCCCGGGACAGGGAGGGGCGAGCAGTACTTC.

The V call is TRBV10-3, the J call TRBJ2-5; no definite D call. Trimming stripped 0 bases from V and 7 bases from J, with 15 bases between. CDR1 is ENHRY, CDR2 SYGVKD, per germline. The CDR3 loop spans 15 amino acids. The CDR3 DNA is TGTGCCATCAGTGAGTCTAAACAGCCCCCCGGGACCCAGTACTTC. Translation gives CAISESKQPPGTQYF.

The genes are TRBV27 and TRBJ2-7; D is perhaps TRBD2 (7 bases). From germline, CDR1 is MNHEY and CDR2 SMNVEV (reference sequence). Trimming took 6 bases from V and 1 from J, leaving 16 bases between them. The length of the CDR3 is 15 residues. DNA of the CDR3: TGTGCCAGCAGACCGGAGGGGGGGAGGTCCTACGAGCAGTACTTC. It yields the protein CASRPEGGRSYEQYF.

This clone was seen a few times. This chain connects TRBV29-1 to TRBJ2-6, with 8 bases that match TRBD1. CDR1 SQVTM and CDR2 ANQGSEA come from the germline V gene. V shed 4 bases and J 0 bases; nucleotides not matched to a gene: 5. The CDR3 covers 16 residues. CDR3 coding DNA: TGCAGCGTTGCCCGGACAGGGACCTCTGGGGCCAACGTCCTGACTTTC. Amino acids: CSVARTGTSGANVLTF.

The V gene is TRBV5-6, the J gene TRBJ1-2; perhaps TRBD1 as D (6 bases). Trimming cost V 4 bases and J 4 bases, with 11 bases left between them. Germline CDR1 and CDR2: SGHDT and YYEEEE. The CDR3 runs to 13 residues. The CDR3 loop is CASSPRGLYGYTF. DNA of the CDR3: TGTGCCAGCAGCCCCAGGGGCCTCTATGGCTACACCTTC. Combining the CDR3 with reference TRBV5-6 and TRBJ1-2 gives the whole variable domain DAGVTQSPTHLIKTRGQQVTLRCSPKSGHDTVSWYQQALGQGPQFIFQYYEEEERQRGNFPDRFSGHQFPNYSSELNVNALLLGDSALYLCASSPRGLYGYTFGSGTRLTVV.

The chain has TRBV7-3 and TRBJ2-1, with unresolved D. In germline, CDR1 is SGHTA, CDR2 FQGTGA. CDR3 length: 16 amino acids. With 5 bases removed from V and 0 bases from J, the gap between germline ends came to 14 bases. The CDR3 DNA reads TGTGCCAGCAGCCCAGACTTGTTAAGCTCCTACAATGAGCAGTTCTTC. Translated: CASSPDLLSSYNEQFF.

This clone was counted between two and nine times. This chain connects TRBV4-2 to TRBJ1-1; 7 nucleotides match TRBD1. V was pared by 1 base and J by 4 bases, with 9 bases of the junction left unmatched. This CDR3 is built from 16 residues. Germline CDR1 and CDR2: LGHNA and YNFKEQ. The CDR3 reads CASSQVQGVGSTEAFF. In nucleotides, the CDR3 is TGTGCCAGCAGCCAAGTTCAGGGGGTGGGTAGCACTGAAGCTTTCTTT.

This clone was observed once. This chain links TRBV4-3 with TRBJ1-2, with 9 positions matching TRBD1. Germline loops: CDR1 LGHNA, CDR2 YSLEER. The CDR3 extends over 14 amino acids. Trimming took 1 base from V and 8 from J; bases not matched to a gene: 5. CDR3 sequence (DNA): TGCGCCAGCAGCCAAGCGTACAGGGGGCAAGGCTACACCTTC. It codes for CASSQAYRGQGYTF.